This paragraph reports one T cell receptor (beta chain). The data were taken from a study of control samples from healthy donors and cancer patients. CDR1 is LGHNA and CDR2 is YSLEER in the germline V gene. V was clipped by 1 base and J by 8 bases, with 6 bases between them. CDR3 length: 13 amino acids. The assay was immunoSEQ multiplex PCR, and TCRdb's table has in-frame clones only and misses some. The sample yields fewer than 200,000 clones, around 93% seen once. The chain links TRBV4-3 to TRBJ1-6; maybe TRBD1 (5 bases). The sample comprised blood. This TCR was recovered from a woman aged 55-70 years in good health. The CDR3 here is CASSQARDSPLHF. As DNA, the CDR3 is TGCGCCAGCAGCCAAGCCAGGGATTCACCCCTCCACTTT.